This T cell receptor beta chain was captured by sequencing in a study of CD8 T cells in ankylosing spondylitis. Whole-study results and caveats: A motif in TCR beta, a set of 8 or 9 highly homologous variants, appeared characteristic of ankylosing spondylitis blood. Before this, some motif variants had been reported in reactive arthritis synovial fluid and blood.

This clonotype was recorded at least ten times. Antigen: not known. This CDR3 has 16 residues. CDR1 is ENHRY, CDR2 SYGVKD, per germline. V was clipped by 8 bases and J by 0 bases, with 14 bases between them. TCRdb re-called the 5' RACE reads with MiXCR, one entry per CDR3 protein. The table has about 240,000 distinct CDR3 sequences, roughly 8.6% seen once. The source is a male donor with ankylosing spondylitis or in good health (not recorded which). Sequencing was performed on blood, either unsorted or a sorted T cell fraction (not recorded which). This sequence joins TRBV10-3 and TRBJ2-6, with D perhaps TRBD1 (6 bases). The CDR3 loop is CAISRGLRSGANVLTF. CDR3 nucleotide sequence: TGTGCCATCTCCAGGGGCCTACGCTCTGGGGCCAACGTCCTGACTTTC.